One and the same sample provided the 17 T cell receptor beta chains below, sequenced in a study of shared clonotypes between healthy human individuals. Clones were sequenced by immunoSEQ multiplex PCR, and TCRdb holds only the in-frame ones, with some missing. This table has under 550,000 clones, 90% to 96% appearing once. The sample consisted of naive CD4+ T cells sorted from blood. The sample's subset: CD45RA+ positively selected. Receptors were obtained from a woman in her 30s in good health.

This chain links TRBV4-1 with TRBJ2-1; TRBD2 agrees at 12 bases. V was pared by 4 bases and J by 5 bases, with 9 bases of the junction left unmatched. The CDR3 is 17 amino acids. Germline V gene lookup returns CDR1 MGHRA and CDR2 YSYEKL. CDR3 in amino acids: CASSPARASGRDNEQFF. The CDR3 DNA reads TGCGCCAGCAGCCCGGCCCGGGCTAGCGGGAGGGACAATGAGCAGTTCTTC.

This chain joins TRBV18 and TRBJ2-6; D unclear. From germline, CDR1 is KGHSH and CDR2 LQKENI. Trimming took 2 bases from V and 0 from J, leaving 11 bases between them. There are 17 residues in the CDR3. For the CDR3, the DNA is TGTGCCAGCTCACCAGTGAGTCAAATCTCTGGGGCCAACGTCCTGACTTTC. Amino acid sequence: CASSPVSQISGANVLTF. Drawing the rest from reference TRBV18 and TRBJ2-6, the complete variable domain is NAGVMQNPRHLVRRRGQEARLRCSPMKGHSHVYWYRQLPEEGLKFMVYLQKENIIDESGMPKERFSAEFPKEGPSILRIQQVVRGDSAAYFCASSPVSQISGANVLTFGAGSRLTVL.

The J gene is TRBJ2-1, the V gene TRBV19; 9 positions agree with TRBD1. J gave up 4 bases and V 4 bases, and 2 bases lay outside the gene matches. Germline V gene sequence: CDR1 LNHDA, CDR2 SQIVND (reference sequence). This CDR3 is built from 14 residues. CDR3 DNA: TGTGCCAGTAGTAGGGACAGGGATTACAATGAGCAGTTCTTC. This encodes CASSRDRDYNEQFF.

The chain has TRBV19 and TRBJ1-4; D remains unclear. Germline-derived CDR1 and CDR2 are LNHDA and SQIVND (reference sequence). V lost 7 bases, J lost 0 bases, and 6 bases lay in between. There are 13 residues in the CDR3. The CDR3, as DNA: TGTGCCAGTATGATACCAACTAATGAAAAACTGTTTTTT. Translated, it gives CASMIPTNEKLFF.

The chain couples TRBV5-1 to TRBJ1-4, with TRBD1 identical over 7 bases. Germline V CDR1 and CDR2: SGHRS, YFSETQ. This CDR3 has 15 amino acids. Germline trimming cut 5 bases from V and 6 bases from J; bases unmatched to any gene: 10. The CDR3 reads CASSQGDRGYEKLFF. CDR3 sequence (DNA): TGCGCCAGCAGTCAAGGGGACAGAGGTTATGAAAAACTGTTTTTT.

The chain employs TRBV2 and TRBJ2-7; 8 bases agree with TRBD1. The CDR3 is 12 residues long. Germline V gives CDR1 SNHLY, CDR2 FYNNEI. Unmatched junction bases numbered 7, after V lost 10 bases and J lost 5 bases. Written as DNA, the CDR3 is TGTGCCACCGGACAGGGATTGAACGAGCAGTACTTC. It is translated as CATGQGLNEQYF.

This clone turned up a few times. V and J are TRBV9 and TRBJ2-6; D gene uncertain. Trimming removed 0 bases from V and 0 bases from J, with 4 bases in between. The CDR3 length is 15 residues. Germline V lookup: CDR1 SGDLS, CDR2 YYNGEE. The CDR3 nucleotides are TGTGCCAGCAGCGTAGAACACTCTGGGGCCAACGTCCTGACTTTC. Its protein is CASSVEHSGANVLTF.

The rearrangement joins TRBV19 to TRBJ2-2; 7 positions match TRBD1. V lost 3 bases to trimming and J lost 0 bases; unmatched junction nucleotides: 10. The CDR3 consists of 18 residues. Per germline, CDR1 LNHDA and CDR2 SQIVND (reference sequence). The CDR3 here is CASSIPPDRAANTGELFF. In DNA, the CDR3 is TGTGCCAGTAGTATTCCCCCTGACAGGGCGGCGAACACCGGGGAGCTGTTTTTT.

The rearrangement joins TRBV29-1 to TRBJ2-4; a possible D gene is TRBD2 (5 bases). Germline V gene lookup returns CDR1 SQVTM and CDR2 ANQGSEA. The CDR3 is 14 residues long. CDR3 DNA: TGCAGTGTCCAGGCTAGCATAGCCAAAAACATTCAGTACTTC. Protein: CSVQASIAKNIQYF.

The rearrangement links TRBV15 to TRBJ1-4, with a possible D match to TRBD1 (6 bases). Germline loops: CDR1 LNHNV, CDR2 YYDKDF (reference sequence). V lost 0 bases, J lost 8 bases, and 10 bases lay in between. This CDR3 region has 14 residues. The DNA of the CDR3 is TGTGCCACCAGCAGAGAGGGGGCTGGAGAAAAACTGTTTTTT. Translating it yields CATSREGAGEKLFF.

This rearrangement joins TRBV5-1 to TRBJ2-7; TRBD2 matches 14 bases. Per the germline V gene, CDR1 is SGHRS and CDR2 is YFSETQ. The CDR3 runs 16 residues. V trimming: 3 bases; J trimming: 2 bases; junction bases outside the gene matches: 4. The CDR3: CASSWGLAGEAYEQYF. CDR3 coding DNA: TGCGCCAGCAGCTGGGGACTAGCGGGAGAGGCCTACGAGCAGTACTTC.

This clone was found once. The rearrangement uses TRBV28 and TRBJ2-5; D possibly uses TRBD1 or TRBD2 (6 bases each). This CDR3 spans 14 amino acids. The germline gives CDR1 MDHEN, CDR2 SYDVKM. The V end lost 7 bases, the J end lost 4 bases, and 16 bases lay between the germline ends. CDR3 DNA sequence: TGTGCCAGCAAGGTTTGGGGGGCAGGAGAGACCCAGTACTTC. It specifies CASKVWGAGETQYF.

The rearrangement uses TRBV6-4 and TRBJ2-7; D is unresolved. V dropped 5 bases and J dropped 0 bases, with 14 bases sitting between them. Germline-derived CDR1 and CDR2 are MRHNA and SNTAGT. The CDR3 consists of 15 residues. CDR3 nucleotide sequence: TGTGCCAGCAGTCCAACTCTAGGAAGCTCCTACGAGCAGTACTTC. Its protein product is CASSPTLGSSYEQYF.

The rearrangement uses TRBV19 and TRBJ2-7, with 7 bases aligning to TRBD2. With 3 bases clipped from V and 3 bases from J, the junction kept 8 bases outside the gene matches. In germline, CDR1 is LNHDA, CDR2 SQIVND (reference sequence). This CDR3 comprises 15 residues. CDR3 in DNA: TGTGCCAGTAGTATGGTATCCACTAGCGTCTACGAGCAGTACTTC. Translated, it gives CASSMVSTSVYEQYF.

The chain recombines TRBV4-1 with TRBJ2-7, with D uncertain. The germline gives CDR1 MGHRA, CDR2 YSYEKL. The V end lost 0 bases, the J end lost 10 bases, and 7 bases lay between the germline ends. There are 11 residues in the CDR3. The CDR3 DNA follows: TGCGCCAGCAGCCAAGATCGACAACAGTACTTC. Its translation: CASSQDRQQYF.

The rearrangement uses TRBV5-5 and TRBJ2-7; D is unresolved. Deletions cut 3 bases from V and 2 bases from J, with 24 bases between. Germline CDR1 and CDR2: SGHKS and YYEKEE (reference sequence). There are 18 residues in the CDR3. In nucleotides, the CDR3 is TGTGCCAGCAGCTGGTCCTGGCAGCCGCGAGCCAACCCCTACGAGCAGTACTTC. Translated: CASSWSWQPRANPYEQYF. The full variable domain, its missing parts supplied by reference TRBV5-5 and TRBJ2-7, is DAGVTQSPTHLIKTRGQQVTLRCSPISGHKSVSWYQQVLGQGPQFIFQYYEKEERGRGNFPDRFSARQFPNYSSELNVNALLLGDSALYLCASSWSWQPRANPYEQYFGPGTRLTVT.

This clone turned up a few times. The chain employs TRBV5-1 and TRBJ1-5; D call uncertain. V lost 0 bases and J 0 bases, leaving 7 bases between the germline ends. This CDR3 comprises 15 residues. The germline V gene encodes CDR1 SGHRS and CDR2 YFSETQ. CDR3 nucleotide sequence: TGCGCCAGCAGCTTGGCCGGAATTAGCAATCAGCCCCAGCATTTT. Protein product: CASSLAGISNQPQHF.